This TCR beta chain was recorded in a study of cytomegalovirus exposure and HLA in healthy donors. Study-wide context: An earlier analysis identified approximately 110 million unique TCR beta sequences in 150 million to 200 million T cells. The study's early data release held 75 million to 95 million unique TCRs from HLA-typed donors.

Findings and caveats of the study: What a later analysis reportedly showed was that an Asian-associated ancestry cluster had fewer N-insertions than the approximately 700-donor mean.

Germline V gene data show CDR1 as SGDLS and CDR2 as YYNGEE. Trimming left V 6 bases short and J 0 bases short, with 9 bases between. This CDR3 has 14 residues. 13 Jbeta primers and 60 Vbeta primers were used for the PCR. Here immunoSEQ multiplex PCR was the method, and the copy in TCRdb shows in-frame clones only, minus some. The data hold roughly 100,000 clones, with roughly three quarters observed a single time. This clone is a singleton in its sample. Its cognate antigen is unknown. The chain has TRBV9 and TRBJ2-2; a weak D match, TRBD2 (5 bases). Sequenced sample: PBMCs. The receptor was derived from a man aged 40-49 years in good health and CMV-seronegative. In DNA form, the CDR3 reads TGTGCCAGCACGCTGCGGGCGAACACCGGGGAGCTGTTTTTT. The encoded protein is CASTLRANTGELFF.